The present entry profiles one TCR beta chain with its context. Its antigen is unidentified. This entry is derived from a study of T cell responses to AZD1222 COVID-19 vaccine. Study conclusions and caveats: At baseline, just a handful of AZD1222 recipients tested seropositive. Donors skewed white British and female; clonal diversity was possibly underestimated. Regions 160-218 and 743-854 dominated among vaccine-associated CD4 TCRs spanning spike. Epitopes outside B.1.351 and B.1.1.7 mutated regions reportedly drew nearly half of spike TCRs.

The CDR3 loop spans 14 amino acids. In germline, CDR1 is DFQATT, CDR2 SNEGSKA (reference sequence). The V end lost 3 bases, the J end lost 3 bases, and 11 bases lay between the germline ends. The assay was immunoSEQ multiplex PCR, and TCRdb's table has in-frame clones only and misses some. The data contain about 18,000 clones, approximately 89% of them seen just once; the ten biggest clones take up roughly 8.7%. The sequencing used peripheral blood, collected 28 days after the second AZD1222 dose. V is TRBV20-1 and J is TRBJ2-2; no clear D. This clonotype was sampled from an adult who received the AZD1222 COVID-19 vaccine. As DNA, the CDR3 is TGCAGTGCTAGTCCCTCAGCTGACACCGGGGAGCTGTTTTTT. Protein: CSASPSADTGELFF.